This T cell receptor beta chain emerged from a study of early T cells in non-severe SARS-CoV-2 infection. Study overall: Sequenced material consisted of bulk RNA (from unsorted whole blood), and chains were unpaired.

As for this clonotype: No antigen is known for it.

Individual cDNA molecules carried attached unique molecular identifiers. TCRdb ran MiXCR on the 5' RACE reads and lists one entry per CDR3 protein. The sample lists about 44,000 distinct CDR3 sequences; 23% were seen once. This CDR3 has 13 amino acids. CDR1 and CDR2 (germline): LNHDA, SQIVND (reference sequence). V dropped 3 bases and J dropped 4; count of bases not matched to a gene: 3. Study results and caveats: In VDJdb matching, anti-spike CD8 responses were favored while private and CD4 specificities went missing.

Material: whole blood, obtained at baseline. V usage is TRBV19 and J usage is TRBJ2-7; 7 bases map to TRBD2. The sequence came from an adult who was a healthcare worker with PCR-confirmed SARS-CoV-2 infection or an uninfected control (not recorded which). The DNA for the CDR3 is TGTGCCAGTAGTATGATGGGAGGGTACGAGCAGTACTTC. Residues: CASSMMGGYEQYF.